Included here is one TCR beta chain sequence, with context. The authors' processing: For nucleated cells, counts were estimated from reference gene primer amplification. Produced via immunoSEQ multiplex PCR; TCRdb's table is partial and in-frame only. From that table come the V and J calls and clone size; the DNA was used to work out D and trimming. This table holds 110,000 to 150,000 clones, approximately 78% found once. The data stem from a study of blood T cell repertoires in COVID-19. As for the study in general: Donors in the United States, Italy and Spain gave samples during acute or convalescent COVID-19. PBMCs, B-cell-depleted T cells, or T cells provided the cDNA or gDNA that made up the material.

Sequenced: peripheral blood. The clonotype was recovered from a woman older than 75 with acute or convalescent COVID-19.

The CDR3 here is CATSVDRDIYQPQHF. Written as DNA, the CDR3 is TGTGCCACCAGCGTAGACAGGGATATTTATCAGCCCCAGCATTTT. The chain uses TRBV15 and TRBJ1-5; TRBD1 matches at 7 bases. The CDR3 runs 15 residues. The ends lost 5 bases at V and 5 bases at J; junction bases unmatched: 9. Germline CDR1 LNHNV, CDR2 YYDKDF (reference sequence).